This T cell receptor (beta chain) was retrieved from a study of T cells in Graves' hyperthyroidism and ophthalmopathy. Study overall: Prior to any treatment, at the point of initial diagnosis, peripheral blood was collected.

Orbital computed tomography and thyroid ultrasound, together with serum TRAb and thyroxine and clinical symptoms, were used for diagnoses. The germline V gene encodes CDR1 SGHTS and CDR2 YDEGEE. The CDR3 is made up of 16 amino acids. With 3 bases clipped from V and 1 base from J, the junction kept 4 bases outside the gene matches. Study-wide results and caveats: Model-based prediction identified ophthalmopathy a median around 6.5 months prior to its onset.

This clonotype was detected many times. Its antigen is unidentified. TCR beta CDR3 region amplification was performed from RNA transcripts. The HTBI primer set drove a first-round RT-PCR of the TCR CDR3. TCRdb used MiXCR to reprocess the multiplex PCR reads, holding one entry per CDR3 protein. This sample has 640,000 or so distinct CDR3 sequences; approximately 15% occur once, and the top ten carry around 4.5%. The chain links TRBV5-8 to TRBJ2-5; 12 bases map to TRBD2. This clonotype was obtained from a woman aged 40-49 years with Graves' ophthalmopathy. The sample consisted of blood. CDR3 protein: CASSWGLAGFQETQYF. In nucleotides, the CDR3 is TGTGCCAGCAGCTGGGGACTAGCGGGTTTCCAAGAGACCCAGTACTTC.